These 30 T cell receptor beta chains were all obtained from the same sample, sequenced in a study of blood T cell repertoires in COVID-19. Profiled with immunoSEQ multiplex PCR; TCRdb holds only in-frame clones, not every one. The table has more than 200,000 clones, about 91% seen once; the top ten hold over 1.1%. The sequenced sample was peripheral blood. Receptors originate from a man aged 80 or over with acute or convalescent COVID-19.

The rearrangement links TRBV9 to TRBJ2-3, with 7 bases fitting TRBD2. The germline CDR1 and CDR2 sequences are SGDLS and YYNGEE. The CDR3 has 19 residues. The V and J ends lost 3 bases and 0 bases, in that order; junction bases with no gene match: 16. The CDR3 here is CASSASPTGGITSTDTQYF. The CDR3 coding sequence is TGTGCCAGCAGCGCATCACCTACCGGGGGGATTACTAGCACAGATACGCAGTATTTT.

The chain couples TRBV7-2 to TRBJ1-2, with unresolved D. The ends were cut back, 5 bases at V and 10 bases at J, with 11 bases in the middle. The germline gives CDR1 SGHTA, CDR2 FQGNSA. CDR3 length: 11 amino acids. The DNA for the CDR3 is TGTGCCAGCAGCCCTACGGTTTCCTACACCTTC. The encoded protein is CASSPTVSYTF.

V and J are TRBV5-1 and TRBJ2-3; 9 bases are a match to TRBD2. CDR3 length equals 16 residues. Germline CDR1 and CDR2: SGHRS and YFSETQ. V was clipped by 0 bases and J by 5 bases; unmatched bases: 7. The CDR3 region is CASSLVGLAGRDTQYF. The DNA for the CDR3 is TGCGCCAGCAGCTTGGTTGGTCTAGCGGGGAGAGATACGCAGTATTTT.

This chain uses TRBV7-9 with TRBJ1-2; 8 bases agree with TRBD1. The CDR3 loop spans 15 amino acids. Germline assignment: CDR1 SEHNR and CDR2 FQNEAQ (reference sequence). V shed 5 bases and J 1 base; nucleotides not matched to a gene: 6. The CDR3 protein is CASSTGDRINYGYTF. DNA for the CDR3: TGTGCCAGCAGCACCGGGGACAGGATTAACTATGGCTACACCTTC.

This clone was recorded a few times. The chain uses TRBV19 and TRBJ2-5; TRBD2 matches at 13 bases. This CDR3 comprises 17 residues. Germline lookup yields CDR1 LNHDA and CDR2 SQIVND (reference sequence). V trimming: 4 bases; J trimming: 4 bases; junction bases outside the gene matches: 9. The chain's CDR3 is CASSRGTSGVRLETQYF. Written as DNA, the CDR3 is TGTGCCAGTAGTAGGGGGACTAGCGGGGTGCGGCTAGAGACCCAGTACTTC.

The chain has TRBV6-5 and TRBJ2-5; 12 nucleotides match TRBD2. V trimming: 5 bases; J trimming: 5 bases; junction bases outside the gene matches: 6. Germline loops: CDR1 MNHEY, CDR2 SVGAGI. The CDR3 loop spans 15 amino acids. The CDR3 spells CASSTSGGSWETQYF. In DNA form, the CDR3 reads TGTGCCAGCAGTACTAGCGGGGGGAGTTGGGAGACCCAGTACTTC.

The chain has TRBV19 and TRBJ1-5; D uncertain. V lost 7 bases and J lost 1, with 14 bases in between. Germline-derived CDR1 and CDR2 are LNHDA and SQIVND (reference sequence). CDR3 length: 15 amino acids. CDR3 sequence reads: CASTAPGGSNQPQHF. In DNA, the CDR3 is TGTGCCAGTACCGCCCCCGGAGGAAGCAATCAGCCCCAGCATTTT.

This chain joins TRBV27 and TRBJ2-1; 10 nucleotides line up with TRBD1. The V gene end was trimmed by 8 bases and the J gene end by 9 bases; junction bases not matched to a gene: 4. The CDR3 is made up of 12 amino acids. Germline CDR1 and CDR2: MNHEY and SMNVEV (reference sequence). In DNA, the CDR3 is TGTGCCAGCCGGACAGGGGGTTTTGAGCAGTTCTTC. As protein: CASRTGGFEQFF.

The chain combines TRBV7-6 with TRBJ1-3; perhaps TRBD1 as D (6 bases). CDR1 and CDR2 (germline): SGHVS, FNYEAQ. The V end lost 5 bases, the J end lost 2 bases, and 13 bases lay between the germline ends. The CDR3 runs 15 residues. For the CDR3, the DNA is TGTGCCAGCAGCCCCGTCAGGGGTACTGGAAACACCATATATTTT. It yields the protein CASSPVRGTGNTIYF.

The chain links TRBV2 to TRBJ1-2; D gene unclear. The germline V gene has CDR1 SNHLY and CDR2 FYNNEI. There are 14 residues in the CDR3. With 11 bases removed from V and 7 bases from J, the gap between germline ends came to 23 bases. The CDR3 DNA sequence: TGTGCCGCCCAGTTTGGAGGAAGGTTCGGTGGCTACACCTTC. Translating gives CAAQFGGRFGGYTF.

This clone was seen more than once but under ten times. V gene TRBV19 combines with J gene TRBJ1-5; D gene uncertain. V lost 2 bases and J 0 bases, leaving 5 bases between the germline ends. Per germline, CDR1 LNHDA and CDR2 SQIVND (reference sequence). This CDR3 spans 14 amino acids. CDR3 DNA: TGTGCCAGTAGTATACAGGCTAGCAATCAGCCCCAGCATTTT. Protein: CASSIQASNQPQHF.

CDR3 nucleotides: TGTGCCAGCACCCGGGACAGGATCGAATCTGGGGCCAACGTCCTGACTTTC. It is translated as CASTRDRIESGANVLTF. The V gene is TRBV5-8, the J gene TRBJ2-6, with 8 bases identical to TRBD1. The germline CDR1 and CDR2 sequences are SGHTS and YDEGEE. CDR3 size: 17 residues. After removal of 6 bases from V and 1 base from J, the junction contained 9 bases not matched to a gene.

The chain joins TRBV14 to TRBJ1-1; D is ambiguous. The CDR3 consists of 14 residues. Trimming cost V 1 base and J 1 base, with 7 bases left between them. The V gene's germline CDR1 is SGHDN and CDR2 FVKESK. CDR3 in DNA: TGTGCCAGCAGCCAAGGGGGAGCGAACACTGAAGCTTTCTTT. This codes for CASSQGGANTEAFF.

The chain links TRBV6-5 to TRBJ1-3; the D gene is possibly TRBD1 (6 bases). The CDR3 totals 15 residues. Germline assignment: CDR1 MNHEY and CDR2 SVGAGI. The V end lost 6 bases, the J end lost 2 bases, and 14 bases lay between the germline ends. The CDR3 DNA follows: TGTGCCAGCAGACCCAGGGGAAGAACTGGAAACACCATATATTTT. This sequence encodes CASRPRGRTGNTIYF.

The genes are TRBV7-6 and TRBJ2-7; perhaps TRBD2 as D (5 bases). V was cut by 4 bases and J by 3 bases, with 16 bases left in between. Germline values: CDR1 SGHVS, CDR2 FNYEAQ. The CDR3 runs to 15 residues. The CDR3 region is CASSSRGYPNYEQYF. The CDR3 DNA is TGTGCCAGCAGCTCTCGAGGGTATCCCAACTACGAGCAGTACTTC.

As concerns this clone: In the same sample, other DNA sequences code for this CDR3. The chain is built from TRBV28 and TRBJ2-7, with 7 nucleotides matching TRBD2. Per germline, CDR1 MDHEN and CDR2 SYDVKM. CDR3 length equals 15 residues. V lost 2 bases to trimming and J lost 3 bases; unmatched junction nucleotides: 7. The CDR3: CASSLSGTGSYEQYF. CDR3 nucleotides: TGTGCCAGCAGTTTAAGCGGGACCGGGAGCTACGAGCAGTACTTC.

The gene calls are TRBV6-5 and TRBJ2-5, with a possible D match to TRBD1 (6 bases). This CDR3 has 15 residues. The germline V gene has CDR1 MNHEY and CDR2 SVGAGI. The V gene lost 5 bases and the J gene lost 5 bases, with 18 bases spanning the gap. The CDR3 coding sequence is TGTGCCAGCAGTCTCTCGACAGGAAAGGGGGAGACCCAGTACTTC. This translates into CASSLSTGKGETQYF.

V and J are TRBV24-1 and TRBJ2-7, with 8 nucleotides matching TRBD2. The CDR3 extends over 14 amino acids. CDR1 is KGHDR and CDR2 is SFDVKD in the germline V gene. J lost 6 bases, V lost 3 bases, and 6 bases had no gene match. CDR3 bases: TGTGCCACCAGTGATCCAAGCGGGAGAGGCGAGCAGTACTTC. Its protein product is CATSDPSGRGEQYF.

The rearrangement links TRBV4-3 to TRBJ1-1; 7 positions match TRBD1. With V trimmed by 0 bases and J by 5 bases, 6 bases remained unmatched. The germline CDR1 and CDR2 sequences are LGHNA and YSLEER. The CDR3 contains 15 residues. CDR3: CASSQEGQAGTEAFF. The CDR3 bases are TGCGCCAGCAGCCAAGAAGGACAGGCGGGGACTGAAGCTTTCTTT.

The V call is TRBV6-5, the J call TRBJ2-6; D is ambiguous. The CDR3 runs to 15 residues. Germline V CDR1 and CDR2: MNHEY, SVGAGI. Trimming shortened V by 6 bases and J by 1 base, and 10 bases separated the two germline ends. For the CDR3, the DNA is TGTGCCAGCAGCCTTTCTTATTCTGGGGCCAACGTCCTGACTTTC. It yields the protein CASSLSYSGANVLTF.

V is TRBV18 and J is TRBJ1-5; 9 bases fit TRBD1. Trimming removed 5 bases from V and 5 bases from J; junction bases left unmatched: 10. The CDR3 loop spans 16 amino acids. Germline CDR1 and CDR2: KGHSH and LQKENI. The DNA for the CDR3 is TGTGCCAGCTCATCGGTACCGGGACAGGGCTATCAGCCCCAGCATTTT. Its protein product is CASSSVPGQGYQPQHF. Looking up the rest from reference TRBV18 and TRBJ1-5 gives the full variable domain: NAGVMQNPRHLVRRRGQEARLRCSPMKGHSHVYWYRQLPEEGLKFMVYLQKENIIDESGMPKERFSAEFPKEGPSILRIQQVVRGDSAAYFCASSSVPGQGYQPQHFGDGTRLSIL.

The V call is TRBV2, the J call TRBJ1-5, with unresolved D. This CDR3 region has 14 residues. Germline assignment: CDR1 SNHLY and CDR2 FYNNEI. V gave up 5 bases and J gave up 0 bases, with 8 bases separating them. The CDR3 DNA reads TGTGCCAGCAGTCACGAGTATAGCAATCAGCCCCAGCATTTT. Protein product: CASSHEYSNQPQHF.

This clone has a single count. The CDR3 nucleotides are TGTGCCAGCAGCCAAGGAGCGTTCAGGGGAAGCTCTGGAAACACCATATATTTT. Translation gives CASSQGAFRGSSGNTIYF. This rearrangement joins TRBV3-1 (or the pseudogene TRBV3-2) to TRBJ1-3; a weak D match, TRBD1 (6 bases). Germline-derived CDR1 and CDR2 are LGHDT and YNNKEL (reference sequence). The V and J ends lost 1 base and 0 bases respectively, with 16 bases between them. The CDR3 runs 18 residues.

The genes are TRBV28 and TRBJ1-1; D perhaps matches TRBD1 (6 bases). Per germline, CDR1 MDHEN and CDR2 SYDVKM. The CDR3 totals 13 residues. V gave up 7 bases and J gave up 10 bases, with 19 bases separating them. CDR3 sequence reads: CASTSLGGPGAFF. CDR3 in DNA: TGTGCCAGCACCTCATTGGGGGGGCCGGGAGCTTTCTTT.

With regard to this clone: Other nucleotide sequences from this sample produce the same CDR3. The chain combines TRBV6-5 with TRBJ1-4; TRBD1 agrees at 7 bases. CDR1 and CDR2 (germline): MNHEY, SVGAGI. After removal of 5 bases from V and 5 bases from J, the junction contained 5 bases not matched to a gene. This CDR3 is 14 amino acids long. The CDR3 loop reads CASSRGQVNEKLFF. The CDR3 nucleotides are TGTGCCAGCAGTCGCGGACAGGTGAATGAAAAACTGTTTTTT.

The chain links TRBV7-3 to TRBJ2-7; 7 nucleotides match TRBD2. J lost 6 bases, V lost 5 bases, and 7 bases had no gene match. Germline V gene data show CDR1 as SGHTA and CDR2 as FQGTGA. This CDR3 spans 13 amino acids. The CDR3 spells CASSPGLIGEQYF. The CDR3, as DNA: TGTGCCAGCAGCCCGGGACTAATAGGCGAGCAGTACTTC.

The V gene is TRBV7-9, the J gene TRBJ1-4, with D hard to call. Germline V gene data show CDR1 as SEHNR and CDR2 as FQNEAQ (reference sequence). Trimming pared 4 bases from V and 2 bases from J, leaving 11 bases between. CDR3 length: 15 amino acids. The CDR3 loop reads CASSSMTRTNEKLFF. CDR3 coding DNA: TGTGCCAGCAGCTCTATGACAAGGACTAATGAAAAACTGTTTTTT.

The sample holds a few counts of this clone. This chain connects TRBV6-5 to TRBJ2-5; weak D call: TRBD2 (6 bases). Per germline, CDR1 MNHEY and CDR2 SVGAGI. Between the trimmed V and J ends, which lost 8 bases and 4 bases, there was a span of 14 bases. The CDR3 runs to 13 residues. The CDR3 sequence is CASGRRRGETQYF. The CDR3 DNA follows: TGTGCCAGCGGAAGGAGGCGGGGAGAGACCCAGTACTTC.

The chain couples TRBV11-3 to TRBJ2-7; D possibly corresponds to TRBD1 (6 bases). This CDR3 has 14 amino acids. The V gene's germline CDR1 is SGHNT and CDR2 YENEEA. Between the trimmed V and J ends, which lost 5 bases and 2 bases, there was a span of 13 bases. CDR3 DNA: TGTGCCAGCAGCCCGCCGGACAGAGCCTACGAGCAGTACTTC. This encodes CASSPPDRAYEQYF. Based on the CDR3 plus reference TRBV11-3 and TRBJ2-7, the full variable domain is EAGVVQSPRYKIIEKKQPVAFWCNPISGHNTLYWYLQNLGQGPELLIRYENEEAVDDSQLPKDRFSAERLKGVDSTLKIQPAELGDSAVYLCASSPPDRAYEQYFGPGTRLTVT.

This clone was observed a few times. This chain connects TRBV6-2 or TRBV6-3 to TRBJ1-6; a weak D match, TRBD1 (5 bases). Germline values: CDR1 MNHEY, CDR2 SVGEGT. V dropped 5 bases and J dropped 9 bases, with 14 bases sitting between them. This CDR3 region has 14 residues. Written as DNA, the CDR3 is TGTGCCAGCAGTACGAATTACAGGTTTTCACCCCTCCACTTT. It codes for CASSTNYRFSPLHF.